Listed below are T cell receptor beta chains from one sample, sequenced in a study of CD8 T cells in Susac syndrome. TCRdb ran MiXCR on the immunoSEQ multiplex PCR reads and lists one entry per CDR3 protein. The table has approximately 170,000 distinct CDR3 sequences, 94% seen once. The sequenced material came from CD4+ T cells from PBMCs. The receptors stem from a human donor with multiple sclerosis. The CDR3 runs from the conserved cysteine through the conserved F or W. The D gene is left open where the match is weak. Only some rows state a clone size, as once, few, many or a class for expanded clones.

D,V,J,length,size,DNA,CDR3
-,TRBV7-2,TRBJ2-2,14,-,TGTGCCAGCAGCTTAGGGTCTAGCCCCGGGGAGCTGTTTTTT,CASSLGSSPGELFF
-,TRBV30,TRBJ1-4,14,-,TGTGCCTGGAACGGAGCCGCAACTAATGAAAAACTGTTTTTT,CAWNGAATNEKLFF
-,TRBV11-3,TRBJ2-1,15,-,TGTGCCAGCAGCCCCGGGGGACTTCTCTACAATGAGCAGTTCTTC,CASSPGGLLYNEQFF
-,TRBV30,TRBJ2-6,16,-,TGTGCCTCACCCCGGACAGACAACTCTGGGGCCAACGTCCTGACTTTC,CASPRTDNSGANVLTF
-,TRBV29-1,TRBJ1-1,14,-,TGCAGCGTTGTAAGGGCCGATATGAACACTGAAGCTTTCTTT,CSVVRADMNTEAFF
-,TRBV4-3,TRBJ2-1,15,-,TGCGCCAGCAGCCTGACCCTCTCTAGGGACGATGAGCAGTTCTTC,CASSLTLSRDDEQFF
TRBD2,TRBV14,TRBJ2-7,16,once,TGTGCCAGCAGCCAAGATGGCAGCGCGGGGGTCTACGAGCAGTACTTC,CASSQDGSAGVYEQYF
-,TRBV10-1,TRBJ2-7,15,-,TGCGCCAGCAGTGGACCGGACAGCGGGGCCTACGAGCAGTACTTC,CASSGPDSGAYEQYF
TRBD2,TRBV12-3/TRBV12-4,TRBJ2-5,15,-,TGTGCCAGCAGACTGGAGCGGGAGGGCCATGAGACCCAGTACTTC,CASRLEREGHETQYF
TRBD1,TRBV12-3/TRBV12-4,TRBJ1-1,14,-,TGTGCCAGCAGTTCGACAGGGGTGGGCACTGAAGCTTTCTTT,CASSSTGVGTEAFF
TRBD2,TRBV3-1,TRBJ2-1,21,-,TGTGCCAGCAGCCAAGAAGCATATTTTCTAGCGGGAGCGGGCGGGGGGGGTGAGCAGTTCTTC,CASSQEAYFLAGAGGGGEQFF
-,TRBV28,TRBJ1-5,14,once,TGTGCCAGCAGTCCCGGACAGAATAATCAGCCCCAGCATTTT,CASSPGQNNQPQHF
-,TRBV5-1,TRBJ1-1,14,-,TGCGCCAGCAGCTTGGCGGGGCAGGGCACTGAAGCTTTCTTT,CASSLAGQGTEAFF
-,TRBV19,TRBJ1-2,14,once,TGTGCCAGTAGTCTAGGCGACAGGCATGAAGGCTACACCTTC,CASSLGDRHEGYTF
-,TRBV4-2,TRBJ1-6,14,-,TGTGCCAGCAGCCAAGATGTGGGGAGTTCACCCCTCCACTTT,CASSQDVGSSPLHF
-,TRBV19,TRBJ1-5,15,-,TGTGCCAGTAGAGGGATGCATGATAGCAATCAGCCCCAGCATTTT,CASRGMHDSNQPQHF
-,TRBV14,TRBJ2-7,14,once,TGTGCCAGCAGCGGACGACAGGGAGGCGACGAGCAGTACTTC,CASSGRQGGDEQYF
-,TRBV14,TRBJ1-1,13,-,TGTGCCAGCAGCCAAGAAACGTACACTGAAGCTTTCTTT,CASSQETYTEAFF
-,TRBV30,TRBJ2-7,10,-,TGTGCCTGGAGTTCCCACGAGCAGTACTTC,CAWSSHEQYF
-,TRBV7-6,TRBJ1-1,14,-,TGTGCCAGCAGCTTAGGGGGGGCGAGCACTGAAGCTTTCTTT,CASSLGGASTEAFF
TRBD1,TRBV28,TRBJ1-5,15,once,TGTGCCAGCAGTACGCGTCGACAGGGGGGTCAGCCCCAGCATTTT,CASSTRRQGGQPQHF
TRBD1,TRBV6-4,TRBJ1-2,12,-,TGTGCCAGCAGCCGGACAGGGTTTGGCTACACCTTC,CASSRTGFGYTF
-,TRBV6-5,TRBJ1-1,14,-,TGTGCCAGCAGAGTACAGGGTATGAACACTGAAGCTTTCTTT,CASRVQGMNTEAFF
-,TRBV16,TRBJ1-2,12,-,TGTGCCAGCAGCCAATCGCGAGCATCGGGCACCTTC,CASSQSRASGTF
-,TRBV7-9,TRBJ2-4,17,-,TGTGCCAGCAGCTTACGGGCCGCTGGGCGGACCAAAAACATTCAGTACTTC,CASSLRAAGRTKNIQYF
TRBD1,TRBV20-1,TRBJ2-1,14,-,TGCAGTGCCCCCGGGACAGGGGCGGTGTATGAGCAGTTCTTC,CSAPGTGAVYEQFF
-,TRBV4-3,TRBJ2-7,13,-,TGCGCCAGCAGCCAAGCCAATCTAGGGGAGCAGTACTTC,CASSQANLGEQYF
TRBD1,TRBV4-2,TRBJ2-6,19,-,TGTGCCAGCAGCCAAGAAGTGACAGGGGGCAGTTCTGGGGCCAACGTCCTGACTTTC,CASSQEVTGGSSGANVLTF
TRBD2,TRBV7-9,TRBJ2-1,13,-,TGTGCCAGCAGCCTTAGCGGGGACAATGAGCAGTTCTTC,CASSLSGDNEQFF
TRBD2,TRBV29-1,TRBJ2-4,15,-,TGCAGCGTTGGGGCGGGACTAGCGGGAGGAAACATTCAGTACTTC,CSVGAGLAGGNIQYF
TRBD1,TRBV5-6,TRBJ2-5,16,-,TGTGCCAGCAGCTTGCTAGGATTCTGGACAGGGGTGACCCAGTACTTC,CASSLLGFWTGVTQYF
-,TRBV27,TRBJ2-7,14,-,TGTGCCAGCAGTTTTTCCGGGGCTAGACTCGAGCAGTACTTC,CASSFSGARLEQYF
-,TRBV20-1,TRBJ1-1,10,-,TGCAGTGCTCCTTCACGCGAAGCTTTCTTT,CSAPSREAFF
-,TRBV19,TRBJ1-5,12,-,TGTGCCAGTAGTACCCTAAGGGGGCCCCAGCATTTT,CASSTLRGPQHF
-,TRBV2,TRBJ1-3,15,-,TGTGCCAGCAGAGGAACGGGGGGACGTGGAAACACCATATATTTT,CASRGTGGRGNTIYF
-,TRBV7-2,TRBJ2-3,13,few,TGTGCCAGCAGCCCAGGACTGACAGATACGCAGTATTTT,CASSPGLTDTQYF
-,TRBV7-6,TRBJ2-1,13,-,TGTGCCAGCAGCCTTTATGCCTACAATGAGCAGTTCTTC,CASSLYAYNEQFF
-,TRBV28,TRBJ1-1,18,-,TGTGCCAGCAGTTTAAAAACTTTCTACGGTAAGGAGGACACTGAAGCTTTCTTT,CASSLKTFYGKEDTEAFF
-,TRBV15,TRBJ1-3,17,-,TGTGCCACCAGCAGTTCGTATGGCCAGGGGACTGGAAACACCATATATTTT,CATSSSYGQGTGNTIYF
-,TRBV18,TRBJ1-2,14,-,TGTGCCAGCTCACCCCCAGGGATCGGGGATGGCTACACCTTC,CASSPPGIGDGYTF
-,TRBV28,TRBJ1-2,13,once,TGTGCCAGCAGTCAGGGGCAGGACTATGGCTACACCTTC,CASSQGQDYGYTF
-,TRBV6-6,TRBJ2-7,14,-,TGTGCCAGCAGTTACTCGGGCTGGGCCTACGAGCAGTACTTC,CASSYSGWAYEQYF
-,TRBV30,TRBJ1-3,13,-,TGTGCCTGGAGTGTTGGCCCTGGAAACACCATATATTTT,CAWSVGPGNTIYF
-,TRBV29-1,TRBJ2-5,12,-,TGCAGCCGGGGCGAGACCCAAGAGACCCAGTACTTC,CSRGETQETQYF
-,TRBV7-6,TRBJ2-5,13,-,TGTGCCAGCAGCGCATTGGCTCCGGAGACCCAGTACTTC,CASSALAPETQYF
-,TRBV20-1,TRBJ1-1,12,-,TGCAGTGCTAGGGGGGAGAGCAGTGAAGCTTTCTTT,CSARGESSEAFF
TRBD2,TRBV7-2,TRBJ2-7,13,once,TGTGCCAGCAGCGTTGGACTAGCGAGTGAGCAGTACTTC,CASSVGLASEQYF
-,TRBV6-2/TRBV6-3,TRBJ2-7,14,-,TGTGCCAGCGTACCCCCCACCGCTTCCCACGAGCAGTACTTC,CASVPPTASHEQYF
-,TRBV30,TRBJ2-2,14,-,TGTGCCTGGGCCCGGCTTCGGAGCACCGGGGAGCTGTTTTTT,CAWARLRSTGELFF